This is a list of T cell receptor beta chains from one sample in a study of T cells after yellow fever vaccination. MiXCR, applied by TCRdb to the 5' RACE reads, yields one record per CDR3 protein. The data contain 100,000 or so distinct CDR3 sequences, roughly 9% of them singletons. This specimen consisted of CD8+ T cells not binding an NS4B(214-222) dextramer, sorted from PBMCs, obtained roughly 14 days after the first yellow fever vaccination. These receptor sequences come from a man younger than 35 who received the YFV17D yellow fever vaccine. CDR3s include the opening cysteine and the closing phenylalanine or tryptophan. D genes are given only for firm matches. Size is stated for part of the rows, as once, few or many counts, or as a class when the clone is expanded.

>-|TRBD2|TRBJ2-5|TRBV25-1
CASSESRLAGAGVQETQYF
TGTGCCAGCAGTGAATCCAGACTAGCGGGGGCCGGGGTCCAAGAGACCCAGTACTTC
>-|TRBD1|TRBJ2-1|TRBV3-1
CASSQRTGSDEQFF
TGTGCCAGCAGCCAAAGGACAGGTAGCGATGAGCAGTTCTTC
>-|TRBD1|TRBJ2-3|TRBV29-1
CSVHRQGIPFINTQYF
TGCAGCGTCCACCGACAGGGGATCCCCTTTATAAATACGCAGTATTTT
>-|-|TRBJ1-5|TRBV4-1
CASSQDLGITYSNQPQHF
TGCGCCAGCAGCCAAGATCTGGGGATTACATATAGCAATCAGCCCCAGCATTTT
>few|TRBD1|TRBJ2-7|TRBV7-9
CASSPAVRPGGSYEQYF
TGTGCCAGCAGCCCAGCGGTCCGGCCAGGGGGCTCGTACGAGCAGTACTTC
>few|-|TRBJ2-5|TRBV7-9
CASSPIPRQETQYF
TGTGCCAGCAGCCCTATCCCCCGCCAAGAGACCCAGTACTTC
>few|TRBD2|TRBJ2-5|TRBV6-1
CASSVVAGGIQETQYF
TGTGCCAGCAGTGTAGTAGCGGGGGGGATCCAAGAGACCCAGTACTTC
>-|-|TRBJ1-1|TRBV7-9
CASSGVRGDVSSTEAFF
TGTGCCAGCAGCGGCGTAAGGGGAGATGTAAGTTCCACTGAAGCTTTCTTT
>-|-|TRBJ2-5|TRBV18
CASSPRQGRPPQETQYF
TGTGCCAGCTCACCACGGCAGGGACGGCCGCCGCAAGAGACCCAGTACTTC
>-|TRBD1|TRBJ2-7|TRBV3-1
CASSHIPGGRYEQYF
TGTGCCAGCAGCCATATTCCAGGGGGCAGGTACGAGCAGTACTTC
>-|-|TRBJ2-3|TRBV20-1
CSARRDTQYF
TGCAGTGCAAGGAGGGATACGCAGTATTTT
>-|-|TRBJ2-1|TRBV13
CASSFSDSSYNEQFF
TGTGCCAGCAGCTTTTCGGACAGCTCCTACAATGAGCAGTTCTTC
>many|TRBD2|TRBJ2-2|TRBV6-2/TRBV6-3
CASSYPSGTITGELFF
TGTGCCAGCAGTTACCCGTCCGGGACTATAACCGGGGAGCTGTTTTTT
>-|-|TRBJ1-5|TRBV7-6
CASSLEGARNQPQHF
TGTGCCAGCAGCTTAGAAGGAGCACGCAATCAGCCCCAGCATTTT
>many|-|TRBJ1-1|TRBV6-6
CASSYPGNTEAFF
TGTGCCAGCAGTTACCCGGGGAACACTGAAGCTTTCTTT
>few|-|TRBJ1-1|TRBV5-5
CASSLGGSTEAFF
TGTGCCAGCAGCTTAGGGGGAAGCACTGAAGCTTTCTTT
>-|TRBD1|TRBJ2-1|TRBV20-1
CSATQDRGLVDEQFF
TGCAGTGCTACCCAGGACAGGGGGCTTGTCGATGAGCAGTTCTTC
>few|-|TRBJ2-5|TRBV12-3/TRBV12-4
CASSSGARTEQETQYF
TGTGCCAGCAGTTCGGGGGCCCGGACAGAGCAAGAGACCCAGTACTTC
>few|TRBD1|TRBJ1-1|TRBV6-5
CASSSGQGDTEAFF
TGTGCCAGCAGTTCCGGACAGGGAGACACTGAAGCTTTCTTT
>-|TRBD1|TRBJ2-1|TRBV6-5
CASSYWPLQGPNEQFF
TGTGCCAGCAGTTACTGGCCATTACAGGGGCCCAATGAGCAGTTCTTC
>few|-|TRBJ2-2|TRBV12-3/TRBV12-4
CASSRGLTGELFF
TGTGCCAGCAGCCGTGGACTCACCGGGGAGCTGTTTTTT
>-|TRBD2|TRBJ2-1|TRBV6-5
CASSYFLAGGGNEQFF
TGTGCCAGCAGTTACTTTTTAGCGGGGGGGGGCAATGAGCAGTTCTTC